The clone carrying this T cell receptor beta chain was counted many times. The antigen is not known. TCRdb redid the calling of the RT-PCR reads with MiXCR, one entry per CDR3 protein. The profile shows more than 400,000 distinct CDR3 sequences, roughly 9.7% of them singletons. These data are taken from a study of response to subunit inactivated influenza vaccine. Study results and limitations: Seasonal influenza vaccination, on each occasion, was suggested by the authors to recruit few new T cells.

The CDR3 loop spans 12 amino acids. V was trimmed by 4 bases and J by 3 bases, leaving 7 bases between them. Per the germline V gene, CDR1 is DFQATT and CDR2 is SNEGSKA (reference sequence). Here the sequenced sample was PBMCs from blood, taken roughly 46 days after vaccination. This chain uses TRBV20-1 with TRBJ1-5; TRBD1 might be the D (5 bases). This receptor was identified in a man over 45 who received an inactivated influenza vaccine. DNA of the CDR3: TGCAGTGCTATCAGGGTCAATCAGCCCCAGCATTTT. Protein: CSAIRVNQPQHF.